This T cell receptor beta chain emerged from a study of CXCR3-negative and CXCR3-positive naive CD8 T cells. About the study: Cumulative TRB read yield was roughly 130 million, averaging about 1.5 +/- 0.3 million per library. General observations from the study: CXCR3-positive naive cells had TRB CDR3s that were more hydrophobic than CXCR3-negative naive cells had.

Comments on this clonotype: The antigen is not known.

Libraries were UMI-labeled 5' RACE TRB cDNA. Using the 5' RACE reads, TCRdb records one entry per CDR3 protein without DNA. In all, the sample yields approximately 100,000 distinct CDR3 sequences. This CDR3 is built from 15 residues. Per germline, CDR1 MNHEY and CDR2 SMNVEV (reference sequence). The TCR comes from a human donor in good health. Some clones in this sample may be carry-over from other donors' samples. The source material was naive CXCR3+ CD8+ T cells from blood. Sample subset: CD45RO-CCR7+CD27+CD95- naive CD8+ T cells expressing CXCR3 (TNR3+). The chain is built from TRBV27 and TRBJ2-7; the TCRdb call, TRBD1, lacks DNA for checking. The CDR3 reads CASSMDRGATHEQYF.